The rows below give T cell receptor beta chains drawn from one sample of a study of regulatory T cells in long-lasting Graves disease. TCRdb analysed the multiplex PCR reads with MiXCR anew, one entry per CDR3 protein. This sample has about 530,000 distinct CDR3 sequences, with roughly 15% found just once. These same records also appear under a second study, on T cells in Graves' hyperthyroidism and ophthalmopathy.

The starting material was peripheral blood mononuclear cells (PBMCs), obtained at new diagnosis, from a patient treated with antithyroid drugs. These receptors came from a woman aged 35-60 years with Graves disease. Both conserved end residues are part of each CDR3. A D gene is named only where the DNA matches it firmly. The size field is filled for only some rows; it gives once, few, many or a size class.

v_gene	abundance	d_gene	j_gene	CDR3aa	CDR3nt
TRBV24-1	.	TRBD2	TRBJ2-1	CATSDPSGGYCNEQFF	TGTGCCACCAGTGATCCGAGCGGGGGGTACTGCAATGAGCAGTTCTTC
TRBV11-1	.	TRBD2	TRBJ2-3	CASSQSGVASGGTDTQYF	TGCGCCAGCAGCCAGTCGGGGGTAGCTAGCGGGGGCACAGATACGCAGTATTTT
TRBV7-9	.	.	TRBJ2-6	CASSFRLPSSGANVLTF	TGTGCCAGCAGCTTCCGACTCCCTTCCTCTGGGGCCAACGTCCTGACTTTC
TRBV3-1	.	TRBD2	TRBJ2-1	CASSQGASYSSGGRSEQFF	TGTGCCAGCAGCCAAGGGGCCTCTTACTCTAGCGGTGGGAGGAGTGAGCAGTTCTTC
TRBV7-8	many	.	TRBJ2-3	CASSLEGWADTQYF	TGTGCCAGCAGCTTAGAGGGGTGGGCAGATACGCAGTATTTT
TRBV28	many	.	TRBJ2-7	CASSLPTGRTYEQYF	TGTGCCAGCAGTTTACCGACAGGGAGGACCTACGAGCAGTACTTC
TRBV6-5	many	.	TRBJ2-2	CASSYSRDTGELFF	TGTGCCAGCAGTTACTCGAGGGACACCGGGGAGCTGTTTTTT
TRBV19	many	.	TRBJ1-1	CASSIIAGNTEAFF	TGTGCCAGTAGTATAATCGCAGGGAACACTGAAGCTTTCTTT
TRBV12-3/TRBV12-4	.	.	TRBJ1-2	CASSPLEFRNNYGYTF	TGTGCCAGCAGCCCCCTAGAGTTCAGGAATAACTATGGCTACACCTTC
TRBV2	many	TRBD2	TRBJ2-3	CASSPTPLSGTSTDTQYF	TGTGCCAGCAGTCCCACTCCCCTTAGCGGGACCTCCACAGATACGCAGTATTTT
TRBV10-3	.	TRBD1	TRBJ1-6	CAINGQGNSPLHF	TGTGCCATCAACGGACAGGGGAATTCACCCCTCCACTTT
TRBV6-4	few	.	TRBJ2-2	CASSAGDTGELFF	TGTGCCAGCAGTGCGGGGGACACCGGGGAGCTGTTTTTT
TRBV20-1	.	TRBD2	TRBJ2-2	CSARDERGGAGELFF	TGCAGTGCTAGGGATGAGCGGGGGGGGGCCGGGGAGCTGTTTTTT
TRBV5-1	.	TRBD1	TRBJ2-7	CASSSTLHRGTPYEQYF	TGCGCCAGCAGTTCTACCCTTCACAGGGGAACCCCCTACGAGCAGTACTTC
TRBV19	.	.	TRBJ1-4	CASSSEGRNTEKLFF	TGTGCCAGTAGTTCAGAGGGACGGAATACTGAAAAACTGTTTTTT
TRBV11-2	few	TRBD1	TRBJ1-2	CASSLAPTGNGYTF	TGTGCCAGCAGCTTAGCTCCGACAGGGAACGGCTACACCTTC
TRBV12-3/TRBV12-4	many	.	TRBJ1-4	CASNGQINEKLFF	TGTGCCAGCAACGGACAGATTAATGAAAAACTGTTTTTT
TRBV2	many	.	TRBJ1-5	CATNRDGGVNQPQHF	TGTGCCACAAACAGGGATGGTGGAGTCAATCAGCCCCAGCATTTT
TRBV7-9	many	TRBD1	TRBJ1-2	CASSFSTGSYGYTF	TGTGCCAGCAGCTTCTCGACAGGGAGTTATGGCTACACCTTC
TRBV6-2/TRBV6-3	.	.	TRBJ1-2	CASSYAPDYGYTF	TGTGCCAGCAGTTACGCCCCCGACTATGGCTACACCTTC
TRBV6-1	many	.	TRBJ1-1	CASNLMAENTEAFF	TGTGCCAGCAATCTCATGGCAGAGAACACTGAAGCTTTCTTT
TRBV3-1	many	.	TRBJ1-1	CASSQALSEAFF	TGTGCCAGCAGCCAAGCACTCTCTGAAGCTTTCTTT
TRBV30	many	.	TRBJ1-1	CAWSPGRVNTEAFF	TGTGCCTGGAGTCCTGGCAGGGTGAACACTGAAGCTTTCTTT